Listed below are T cell receptor beta chains from one sample, sequenced in a study of CD8 T cells in ankylosing spondylitis. TCRdb independently ran MiXCR on the 5' RACE reads; one entry per CDR3 protein. This table holds about 500,000 distinct CDR3 sequences, roughly an eighth found once. Material: blood, either unsorted or a sorted T cell fraction (not recorded which). These receptor sequences come from a male donor with ankylosing spondylitis. Each CDR3 is given with its conserved first and last residue. D genes are given only for firm matches. Clone size is given for some rows only: seen once, a few or many times, or a class if the clone is expanded.

TRBJ1-1 - TRBV5-4 - TGTGCCAGCAGCTTGTTCGGGTCGGGCACTGAAGCTTTCTTT CASSLFGSGTEAFF
TRBJ1-6 - TRBV12-3/TRBV12-4 TRBD1 TGTGCCAGCAGTTTCGACAGGGCGAGGTCACCCCTCCACTTT CASSFDRARSPLHF
TRBJ2-1 few TRBV20-1 - TGCAGTGCAACGAGGACGGAACCCTACAATGAGCAGTTCTTC CSATRTEPYNEQFF
TRBJ2-1 few TRBV7-8 - TGTGCCAGCAGCTTCTTTAGCGGTTACAATGAGCAGTTCTTC CASSFFSGYNEQFF
TRBJ2-1 many TRBV5-1 TRBD2 TGCGCCAGCAGCTTGGGACTAGCGGGTGACAATGAGCAGTTCTTC CASSLGLAGDNEQFF
TRBJ1-3 few TRBV5-4 - TGTGCCAGCAGTTCTAAAGGGAGCTCTGGAAACACCATATATTTT CASSSKGSSGNTIYF
TRBJ2-3 - TRBV4-1 - TGCGCCAGCAGCTTAGTATTGGTGACTGCTAGCACAGATACGCAGTATTTT CASSLVLVTASTDTQYF
TRBJ1-3 many TRBV11-2 - TGTGCCAGCAGCTTAGATTTGGGGGTCTCTGGAAACACCATATATTTT CASSLDLGVSGNTIYF
TRBJ2-7 few TRBV20-1 - TGCAGTGCAACCGCCCCCGTCTCCTACGAGCAGTACTTC CSATAPVSYEQYF
TRBJ1-1 - TRBV10-3 TRBD1 TGTGCCATCGGACAGGGCGCCGTGAACACTGAAGCTTTCTTT CAIGQGAVNTEAFF
TRBJ2-3 few TRBV10-1 - TGCGCCAGCAGTGACACCGGGAGCCCCACAGATACGCAGTATTTT CASSDTGSPTDTQYF
TRBJ1-1 - TRBV15 - TGTGCCACCAGCAGAAAAAGGGAACAGCTCTCGAACACTGAAGCTTTCTTT CATSRKREQLSNTEAFF
TRBJ1-1 - TRBV7-8 - TGTGCCAGCAGCTTAGATGTAGGGGGGGGCACTGAAGCTTTCTTT CASSLDVGGGTEAFF
TRBJ1-5 - TRBV11-2 - TGTGCCAGCAGCTTCAGCCTAAATAGCAATCAGCCCCAGCATTTT CASSFSLNSNQPQHF
TRBJ1-2 few TRBV19 TRBD1 TGTGCCAGTAGTATCACAGGGGCCTCTAACTATGGCTACACCTTC CASSITGASNYGYTF
TRBJ2-1 - TRBV20-1 - TGCAGTGCTAGTGAGGACTCCTATGGTGAGCAGTTCTTC CSASEDSYGEQFF
TRBJ2-1 - TRBV5-1 TRBD2 TGCGCCAGCAGCTTTGCGGGAGGGCCTGACAATGAGCAGTTCTTC CASSFAGGPDNEQFF
TRBJ2-5 few TRBV20-1 TRBD2 TGCAGTGCTAGAGGACTAGCGGGCTCGTACCAAGAGACCCAGTACTTC CSARGLAGSYQETQYF
TRBJ2-5 - TRBV7-6 TRBD2 TGTGCCAGCAGCTTAGCGGGACTAGCGGTACAAGAGACCCAGTACTTC CASSLAGLAVQETQYF
TRBJ2-1 few TRBV5-1 - TGCGCCAGCAGCCCGGCAACTAGCTCCCATCTCTACAATGAGCAGTTCTTC CASSPATSSHLYNEQFF
TRBJ1-4 few TRBV9 TRBD1 TGTGCCAGCAGACCCCGGGACAGTAATGAAAAACTGTTTTTT CASRPRDSNEKLFF
TRBJ1-4 - TRBV30 TRBD1 TGTGCCTGGAGTGGGAAGGGGGCCACTAATGAAAAACTGTTTTTT CAWSGKGATNEKLFF
TRBJ2-1 many TRBV5-1 TRBD2 TGCGCCAGCAGCTCGGGACTAGCGGGCGCTGAGCAGTTCTTC CASSSGLAGAEQFF
TRBJ2-1 - TRBV20-1 TRBD2 TGCAGTGCTAGACTAGCGGGGGTTAAGGGAGGAAATGAGCAGTTCTTC CSARLAGVKGGNEQFF
TRBJ1-1 few TRBV12-3/TRBV12-4 - TGTGCCAGCATGTTGGGGGCCTTTTTGGACACTGAAGCTTTCTTT CASMLGAFLDTEAFF
TRBJ1-2 few TRBV5-6 - TGTGCCAGCAGCCCCCGGGTCCCGGGGTATGGCTACACCTTC CASSPRVPGYGYTF
TRBJ2-4 - TRBV20-1 TRBD2 TGCAGTGCTAGAGAACGGAGACTAGCGGGACAAGTCAAAAACATTCAGTACTTC CSARERRLAGQVKNIQYF
TRBJ2-2 few TRBV7-2 - TGTGCCAGCAGCAACTACAGGGGGGAGCTGTTTTTT CASSNYRGELFF
TRBJ2-7 - TRBV5-1 TRBD1 TGCGCCAGCAGGTACCGGGACAGGGATGCCATCTCCTACGAGCAGTACTTC CASRYRDRDAISYEQYF
TRBJ1-1 many TRBV7-2 - TGTGCCAGCAGCTTTACAGAGAACACTGAAGCTTTCTTT CASSFTENTEAFF
TRBJ2-1 many TRBV12-3/TRBV12-4 TRBD1 TGTGCCAGCAGTTTAACAGGGGGGAACAATGAGCAGTTCTTC CASSLTGGNNEQFF
TRBJ2-3 few TRBV20-1 TRBD2 TGCAGTGCTCCGGGACTAGCGGGAGGGCAGAGCACAGATACGCAGTATTTT CSAPGLAGGQSTDTQYF
TRBJ2-2 - TRBV20-1 TRBD1 TGCAGTGCTAGGGCCCCGGGACAGAAGAACACCGGGGAGCTGTTTTTT CSARAPGQKNTGELFF
TRBJ2-5 many TRBV7-9 TRBD1 TGTGCCAGCAGCAGTCCCGGGACAGAAGAGACCCAGTACTTC CASSSPGTEETQYF
TRBJ2-1 many TRBV7-9 - TGTGCCAGCAGCTACCTAGAAAATGAGCAGTTCTTC CASSYLENEQFF